In its sample, the clone carrying this T cell receptor (beta chain) was seen a few times. What it recognizes is unknown. This record comes from a study of T cell repertoires in cytomegalovirus infection. Study details: Epitope selection comprised recently identified HLA-C-restricted CMV epitopes and well-studied HLA-B-restricted CMV epitopes. TCR beta signatures that were public indicated CMV infection and matching HLA type. Study-level findings and limits: Cumulative public TCR beta family frequency identified carriers of CMV plus the relevant HLA. Predominance within the ex vivo response was attributable to HLA-C-restricted CMV-specific TCR beta clonotypes.

Trimming removed 5 bases from V and 4 bases from J, with 15 bases in between. The CDR3 is 15 amino acids. CDR1 is SEHNR and CDR2 is FQNEAQ in the germline V gene (reference sequence). Each CDR3 protein is one row after TCRdb ran MiXCR on the reads. This table holds fewer than 650,000 distinct CDR3 sequences, around 40% found once. The sequence derives from a human donor in good health (CMV status not recorded). Some clones in this sample may be carry-over from other donors' samples. Sample: cultured PBMCs, taken from culture after CMV antigen stimulation. This chain connects TRBV7-9 to TRBJ1-5; D gene ambiguous. Here the CDR3 reads CASSDDYTANQPQHF. CDR3 coding DNA: TGTGCCAGCAGCGACGACTACACAGCGAATCAGCCCCAGCATTTT.